These T cell receptor beta chains were read from a single sample in a study of blood T cell repertoires in COVID-19. This table comes from immunoSEQ multiplex PCR, and its TCRdb copy is limited to in-frame clones, with some not included. The repertoire holds hundreds of thousands of clones, around 90% seen once, with approximately 1.5% in the top ten. The sequenced sample was PBMCs or T cells enriched from blood (not recorded which). All receptors come from a woman aged 45 to 65 who had recovered from COVID-19. Both conserved end residues are part of each CDR3. The D gene is left open where the match is weak. The size of a clone is reported for some rows only, either as once, few or many, or as a class for expanded clones.

>-|TRBD2|TRBV7-6|TRBJ2-7
TGTGCCAGCAGCTTGTTCTTGAGTAGCGGGAGCACCTACGAGCAGTACTTC
CASSLFLSSGSTYEQYF
>once|TRBD1|TRBV29-1|TRBJ1-1
TGCAGCGGGACAGGGATGAACACTGAAGCTTTCTTT
CSGTGMNTEAFF
>-|-|TRBV10-3|TRBJ1-1
TGTGCCCCGAGAGAGGGCCGGTCAACTGAAGCTTTCTTT
CAPREGRSTEAFF
>few|-|TRBV6-5|TRBJ1-1
TGTGCCAGCACCTCAAGCGGGCTAGCTTTCTTT
CASTSSGLAFF
>once|-|TRBV7-9|TRBJ1-3
TGTGCCAGCAGCTTAGTCGGTAGCTCTGGAAACACCATATATTTT
CASSLVGSSGNTIYF
>-|TRBD2|TRBV28|TRBJ2-4
TGTGCCAGCACATCCTTGGGAGGGGCCAAAAACATTCAGTACTTC
CASTSLGGAKNIQYF
>-|-|TRBV5-5|TRBJ2-3
TGTGCCAGCAGCTTCGTGGTACTTACCACAGATACGCAGTATTTT
CASSFVVLTTDTQYF
>-|-|TRBV28|TRBJ1-6
TGTGCCAGCAGTCCCCGACGGGGGGGGGCCTTTAATAATTCACCCCTCCACTTT
CASSPRRGGAFNNSPLHF
>-|TRBD1|TRBV2|TRBJ2-5
TGTGCCAGCAGTCAGACAGGGTTGACCCAGTACTTC
CASSQTGLTQYF
>-|-|TRBV7-2|TRBJ2-7
TGTGCCAGCAGCTTGACAACAGTACAGCCCTACGAGCAGTACTTC
CASSLTTVQPYEQYF
>-|TRBD2|TRBV3-1/TRBV3-2|TRBJ2-1
TGTGCCAGCAGCCAAGCGGCTAGCGGGAGTGAGTTCTTC
CASSQAASGSEFF
>-|TRBD1|TRBV6-5|TRBJ2-2
TGTGCCAGCAGTTACTCCCAGGGGGACACCGGGGAGCTGTTTTTT
CASSYSQGDTGELFF